The present TCR beta chain was sequenced within a study of T cell responses to AZD1222 COVID-19 vaccine. The protocol was immunoSEQ multiplex PCR, while the TCRdb copy is restricted to in-frame clones and leaves out a portion. The sample includes over 95,000 clones, about 89% of them seen just once. CDR1 is SSHAT and CDR2 is FNYEAQ in the germline V gene (reference sequence). CDR3 length: 15 residues. The V segment lost 1 base and the J segment 6 bases; nucleotides outside the gene matches: 3. The gene calls are TRBV7-7 and TRBJ2-1, with TRBD2 matching 10 bases. Sequencing used peripheral blood, obtained 28 days after the second AZD1222 dose. The TCR originated in an adult who received the AZD1222 COVID-19 vaccine. This chain's CDR3 is CASSLGLAGVNEQFF. The CDR3 DNA reads TGTGCCAGCAGCTTAGGGCTAGCGGGAGTCAATGAGCAGTTCTTC. Complete variable domain (other parts from reference TRBV7-7 and TRBJ2-1): GAGVSQSPRYKVTKRGQDVTLRCDPISSHATLYWYQQALGQGPEFLTYFNYEAQPDKSGLPSDRFSAERPEGSISTLTIQRTEQRDSAMYRCASSLGLAGVNEQFFGPGTRLTVL.